This TCR beta chain came from a study of OX40 agonist ivuxolimab in advanced cancers. Across the study: Patients were treated with ivuxolimab, an agonistic anti-OX40 (CD134) antibody. People who had prior anti-PD-1, anti-PD-L1 or anti-CTLA-4 therapy could take part, and 35% to 50% had some. Partial responses were achieved by three patients, of whom one had hepatocellular carcinoma and two had cutaneous melanoma. Study-wide results and caveats: With doses of 0.1 to 3.0 mg/kg, CD4+ and CD8+ blood T cells had undergone clonal expansion by week 6.

The repertoire was sequenced with immunoSEQ multiplex PCR; TCRdb's copy has only in-frame clones and lacks some. This table holds tens of thousands of clones, 75% to 90% found once. Worth noting for this clone: Its antigen remains unknown.

The germline gives CDR1 SGHAT, CDR2 FQDESV (reference sequence). CDR3 length: 13 amino acids. V lost 3 bases and J lost 6, with 9 bases in between. The sequencing here drew on CD4+ or CD8+ T cells sorted from blood, taken in a trial of the OX40 agonist ivuxolimab. This rearrangement joins TRBV11-1 to TRBJ2-1; D ambiguous. The receptor comes from an adult with an advanced solid tumor such as melanoma, head and neck, liver or kidney cancer. CDR3 DNA sequence: TGTGCCAGCAGCTTCGGAAGGTTCAATGAGCAGTTCTTC. Amino acids: CASSFGRFNEQFF.